A selection of T cell receptor beta chains follows, all from one sample in a study of T cell responses to AZD1222 COVID-19 vaccine. Produced via immunoSEQ multiplex PCR; TCRdb's table is partial and in-frame only. This sample carries around 120,000 clones, roughly 84% of them seen once, and the ten largest clones take approximately 16%. This material consisted of peripheral blood, taken 28 days after the second AZD1222 dose. Every receptor here comes from an adult who received the AZD1222 COVID-19 vaccine. CDR3s include the opening cysteine and the closing phenylalanine or tryptophan. Fields, in order: clone size, J gene, V gene, D gene, CDR3 protein, CDR3 DNA. D genes are given only for firm matches. Only part of the rows carry a size: once, few, many, or a class if the clone is expanded.

- | TRBJ2-7 | TRBV19 | TRBD1 | CASSVTGTGGYEQYF | TGTGCCAGTAGTGTGACCGGGACAGGGGGCTACGAGCAGTACTTC
- | TRBJ1-2 | TRBV5-4 | TRBD1 | CASSLAGGPGYTF | TGTGCCAGCAGCTTGGCAGGGGGCCCTGGCTACACCTTC
- | TRBJ2-3 | TRBV27 | - | CASSFPGRGDTQYF | TGTGCCAGCAGTTTTCCAGGGAGAGGGGATACGCAGTATTTT
- | TRBJ1-5 | TRBV6-5 | TRBD1 | CASSNRQGGQPQHF | TGTGCCAGCAGTAATAGACAGGGCGGTCAGCCCCAGCATTTT
- | TRBJ1-3 | TRBV5-5 | - | CASSLDGNTIYF | TGTGCCAGCAGCTTAGACGGAAACACCATATATTTT
- | TRBJ2-1 | TRBV11-3 | TRBD1 | CASSPWTGENNEQFF | TGTGCCAGCAGCCCATGGACAGGGGAAAACAATGAGCAGTTCTTC
- | TRBJ1-5 | TRBV6-5 | TRBD1 | CASTPDRGRDQPQHF | TGTGCCAGCACTCCGGACAGGGGAAGGGATCAGCCCCAGCATTTT
- | TRBJ1-5 | TRBV2 | - | CASSEAGGSNQPQHF | TGTGCCAGCAGTGAAGCAGGCGGGAGCAATCAGCCCCAGCATTTT
- | TRBJ1-3 | TRBV7-2 | TRBD1 | CASSLGDRMIGNTIYF | TGTGCCAGCAGCTTAGGGGACAGGATGATTGGAAACACCATATATTTT
- | TRBJ2-2 | TRBV27 | TRBD2 | CASSLLGLGGTSGSTWELFF | TGTGCCAGCAGTTTATTGGGCCTGGGAGGGACTAGCGGGAGTACGTGGGAGCTGTTTTTT
few | TRBJ2-3 | TRBV5-4 | - | CASSPTELTPITDTQYF | TGTGCCAGCAGCCCTACAGAACTAACCCCCATCACAGATACGCAGTATTTT
- | TRBJ2-5 | TRBV19 | TRBD1 | CASSGQGARETQYF | TGTGCCAGTAGTGGACAGGGGGCTAGAGAGACCCAGTACTTC
- | TRBJ2-1 | TRBV10-3 | - | CAISEQRRIGKGDEQFF | TGTGCCATCAGTGAACAAAGGCGGATAGGAAAGGGGGATGAGCAGTTCTTC
- | TRBJ1-2 | TRBV5-1 | TRBD1 | CASSYRDRTSYGYTF | TGCGCCAGCAGCTACCGGGACAGGACATCGTATGGCTACACCTTC
many | TRBJ1-3 | TRBV28 | - | CASSLPRISGNTIYF | TGTGCCAGCAGTTTACCGAGGATCTCTGGAAACACCATATATTTT
- | TRBJ1-1 | TRBV10-3 | - | CAIRPSQRNTEAFF | TGTGCCATCAGACCCTCCCAAAGGAACACTGAAGCTTTCTTT
- | TRBJ1-5 | TRBV7-3 | - | CASSRDLYQPQHF | TGTGCCAGCAGCCGGGACCTTTATCAGCCCCAGCATTTT
- | TRBJ2-6 | TRBV19 | - | CASSSFAQGFGGANVLTF | TGTGCCAGTAGCTCGTTCGCCCAGGGTTTTGGTGGGGCCAACGTCCTGACTTTC
once | TRBJ1-4 | TRBV30 | - | CAWSRRGGEKLFF | TGTGCCTGGAGTCGGCGGGGCGGTGAAAAACTGTTTTTT
- | TRBJ2-7 | TRBV6-1 | TRBD1 | CASSEPGQSYEQYF | TGTGCCAGCAGTGAACCGGGACAGTCCTACGAGCAGTACTTC
- | TRBJ2-5 | TRBV7-2 | TRBD2 | CASSAGGGKETQYF | TGTGCCAGCAGCGCCGGGGGGGGTAAAGAGACCCAGTACTTC
- | TRBJ1-3 | TRBV3-1/TRBV3-2 | - | CASSQGGSGNTIYF | TGTGCCAGCAGCCAAGGGGGCTCTGGAAACACCATATATTTT
- | TRBJ1-4 | TRBV6-5 | TRBD1 | CASSTTGASGEKLFF | TGTGCCAGCAGTACGACAGGGGCGAGTGGGGAAAAACTGTTTTTT
- | TRBJ2-3 | TRBV2 | - | CASRLDFSTDTQYF | TGTGCCAGCAGACTAGATTTTTCCACAGATACGCAGTATTTT
- | TRBJ1-6 | TRBV28 | - | CASSPASSNSPLHF | TGTGCCAGCAGTCCGGCCTCGAGTAATTCACCCCTCCACTTT
- | TRBJ2-7 | TRBV19 | - | CASTSGSEQYF | TGTGCCAGTACCTCGGGCTCCGAGCAGTACTTC
once | TRBJ1-1 | TRBV6-5 | - | CASSRLRNTEAFF | TGTGCCAGCAGTCGCCTCCGGAACACTGAAGCTTTCTTT
- | TRBJ2-1 | TRBV28 | TRBD2 | CASSFILGLAGGRDNEQFF | TGTGCCAGCAGTTTTATCTTAGGACTAGCGGGAGGACGTGACAATGAGCAGTTCTTC
- | TRBJ2-6 | TRBV27 | - | CASTRGGANVLTF | TGTGCCAGCACCCGGGGGGGGGCCAACGTCCTGACTTTC
once | TRBJ2-2 | TRBV28 | TRBD2 | CASSPIGDWRELVNTGELFF | TGTGCCAGCAGTCCTATAGGTGATTGGCGGGAGCTAGTTAACACCGGGGAGCTGTTTTTT
- | TRBJ1-5 | TRBV3-1/TRBV3-2 | TRBD1 | CASSFGTDFNQPQHF | TGTGCCAGCAGCTTCGGGACAGACTTTAATCAGCCCCAGCATTTT
- | TRBJ2-1 | TRBV5-1 | - | CASSLEGQVWNEQFF | TGCGCCAGCAGCTTAGAGGGGCAGGTATGGAATGAGCAGTTCTTC
- | TRBJ2-6 | TRBV18 | - | CASSPLFGESGANVLTF | TGTGCCAGCTCACCGCTCTTTGGGGAGTCTGGGGCCAACGTCCTGACTTTC
- | TRBJ2-2 | TRBV5-1 | - | CASSLDGGTGELFF | TGCGCCAGCAGCTTGGACGGGGGCACCGGGGAGCTGTTTTTT
- | TRBJ2-2 | TRBV7-2 | - | CASSLNGLNTGELFF | TGTGCCAGCAGCCTAAACGGACTGAACACCGGGGAGCTGTTTTTT
- | TRBJ1-2 | TRBV19 | - | CASSIGTEANYGYTF | TGTGCCAGTAGTATAGGGACCGAAGCTAACTATGGCTACACCTTC
once | TRBJ2-1 | TRBV5-1 | - | CASSLRLGPNEQFF | TGCGCCAGCAGCTTGAGGTTGGGGCCTAATGAGCAGTTCTTC
once | TRBJ1-1 | TRBV19 | TRBD1 | CASSTPQGQGWNTEAFF | TGTGCCAGTAGTACCCCACAAGGACAGGGATGGAACACTGAAGCTTTCTTT
once | TRBJ1-3 | TRBV4-3 | - | CASSQESGTSGNTIYF | TGCGCCAGCAGCCAAGAGTCAGGGACCTCTGGAAACACCATATATTTT
- | TRBJ2-6 | TRBV10-3 | - | CAIGGVGANVLTF | TGTGCCATCGGAGGGGTGGGGGCCAACGTCCTGACTTTC
- | TRBJ2-3 | TRBV10-3 | - | CAISVRGGGTDTQYF | TGTGCCATCAGTGTGAGGGGAGGTGGTACAGATACGCAGTATTTT
few | TRBJ2-7 | TRBV4-1 | TRBD1 | CASSQFAQGAFYEQYF | TGCGCCAGCAGCCAGTTTGCACAGGGGGCATTCTACGAGCAGTACTTC
- | TRBJ1-5 | TRBV15 | TRBD1 | CATSRGQGRVSNQPQHF | TGTGCCACCAGCAGGGGACAGGGGAGGGTTAGCAATCAGCCCCAGCATTTT
- | TRBJ2-3 | TRBV4-1 | - | CASSQHTDTQYF | TGCGCCAGCAGCCAACACACAGATACGCAGTATTTT
- | TRBJ2-3 | TRBV19 | TRBD2 | CASSIWLAGVSTDTQYF | TGTGCCAGTAGTATATGGCTAGCGGGGGTGAGCACAGATACGCAGTATTTT
- | TRBJ2-6 | TRBV27 | TRBD1 | CASSPRGQAGANVLTF | TGTGCCAGCAGTCCCAGGGGGCAGGCTGGGGCCAACGTCCTGACTTTC
- | TRBJ2-3 | TRBV5-8 | TRBD2 | CASSHGLAGDLEAQYF | TGTGCCAGCAGCCACGGACTAGCGGGAGATCTAGAGGCGCAGTATTTT
few | TRBJ1-5 | TRBV11-2 | - | CASSLQPSNQPQHF | TGTGCCAGCAGCTTACAACCCAGCAATCAGCCCCAGCATTTT
once | TRBJ2-2 | TRBV6-5 | - | CASSYSPGKAGELFF | TGTGCCAGCAGTTACTCTCCAGGGAAAGCCGGGGAGCTGTTTTTT
- | TRBJ2-7 | TRBV6-5 | TRBD1 | CASSLRDRSDEQYF | TGTGCCAGCAGCCTTCGGGACAGGTCGGACGAGCAGTACTTC
- | TRBJ1-1 | TRBV12-3/TRBV12-4 | - | CASSLSGVTEAFF | TGTGCCAGCAGTTTGTCCGGGGTCACTGAAGCTTTCTTT
- | TRBJ2-7 | TRBV2 | - | CASSDILGASSYEQYF | TGTGCCAGCAGTGACATTCTCGGCGCCAGCTCCTACGAGCAGTACTTC
- | TRBJ1-5 | TRBV7-3 | - | CASTGVDGSNQPQHF | TGTGCCAGCACGGGGGTTGACGGGAGCAATCAGCCCCAGCATTTT